The 9 T cell receptor beta chains given below trace back to one sample, sequenced in a study of T cells expressing NK-cell markers. Using the 5' RACE reads, TCRdb records one entry per CDR3 protein without DNA. The sample table sets out hundreds of thousands of distinct CDR3 sequences. Sequenced input: blood T cells: a sorted CD56 or NKG2C T cell subset, CD4+ or CD8+ T cells, or bulk PBMC T cells (not recorded which). Receptor source: a man aged 18-70 years in good health.

The J gene is TRBJ2-3, the V gene TRBV5-1; the TRBD1 assignment by TCRdb is unverifiable without DNA. The CDR3 has 16 residues. Germline V lookup: CDR1 SGHRS, CDR2 YFSETQ. CDR3: CASSGGRTGSTDTQYF.

The chain uses TRBV24-1 and TRBJ2-3; TCRdb lists TRBD2, though no DNA is available to test this call. This CDR3 spans 15 amino acids. Germline-derived CDR1 and CDR2 are KGHDR and SFDVKD. This chain's CDR3 is CATSRGARSTDTQYF.

The chain couples TRBV6-1 to TRBJ1-1. Germline V lookup: CDR1 MNHNS, CDR2 SASEGT. The CDR3 runs 16 residues. CDR3 residues: CASRNKGGGGYTEAFF.

The chain links TRBV3-1 to TRBJ1-2; as DNA is missing, the TRBD1 call by TCRdb cannot be tested. This CDR3 region has 15 residues. Germline V CDR1 and CDR2: LGHDT, YNNKEL (reference sequence). The CDR3 reads CASSHLGTASYGYTF.

V gene TRBV6-2 or TRBV6-3 combines with J gene TRBJ2-1; TCRdb returns TRBD2, unconfirmable since there is no DNA. CDR1 and CDR2 from the germline V gene are MNHEY and SVGEGT. CDR3 length equals 16 residues. CDR3 protein: CASSRHTSGDDNEQFF.

This chain links TRBV20-1 with TRBJ1-1; TCRdb picks TRBD1, but there is no DNA to check that call. The germline V gene has CDR1 DFQATT and CDR2 SNEGSKA (reference sequence). The CDR3 is 12 residues long. The CDR3 sequence is CSAAQRATEAFF.

The chain is built from TRBV5-1 and TRBJ2-7; the TCRdb D gene call, TRBD1, has no DNA to confirm it. Germline V gene data show CDR1 as SGHRS and CDR2 as YFSETQ. This CDR3 has 15 residues. CDR3 loop: CASSINRRTSYEQYF.

This sequence joins TRBV27 and TRBJ1-2; the TRBD1 assignment by TCRdb is unverifiable without DNA. This CDR3 is built from 17 residues. CDR1 is MNHEY, CDR2 SMNVEV, per germline (reference sequence). This CDR3 reads CASSFRQGWGQPYGYTF.

The chain is built from TRBV12-3 or TRBV12-4 and TRBJ1-2; TCRdb proposes TRBD1, but this gene call is untestable without DNA. The CDR3 has 11 amino acids. The CDR3 reads CASSGQGGYTF.